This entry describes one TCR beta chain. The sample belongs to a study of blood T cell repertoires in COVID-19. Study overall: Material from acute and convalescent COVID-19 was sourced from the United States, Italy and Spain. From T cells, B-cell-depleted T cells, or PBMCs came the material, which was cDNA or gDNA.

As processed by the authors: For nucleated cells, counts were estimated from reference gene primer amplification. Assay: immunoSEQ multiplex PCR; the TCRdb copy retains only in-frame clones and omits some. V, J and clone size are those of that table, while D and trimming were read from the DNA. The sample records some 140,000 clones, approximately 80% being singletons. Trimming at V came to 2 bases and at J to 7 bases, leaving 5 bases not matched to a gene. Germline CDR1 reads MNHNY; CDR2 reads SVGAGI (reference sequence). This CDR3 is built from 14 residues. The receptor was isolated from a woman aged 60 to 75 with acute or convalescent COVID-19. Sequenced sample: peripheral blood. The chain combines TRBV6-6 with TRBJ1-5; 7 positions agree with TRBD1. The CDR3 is CASSYLETGQPQHF. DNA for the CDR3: TGTGCCAGCAGTTACCTTGAGACAGGGCAGCCCCAGCATTTT.